This T cell receptor beta chain was recorded in a study of cytomegalovirus exposure and HLA in healthy donors. Trimming shortened V by 10 bases and J by 6 bases, and 9 bases separated the two germline ends. Looked up from germline, CDR1 is LNHDA and CDR2 is SQIVND (reference sequence). This CDR3 has 11 amino acids. Study-wide points: Researchers reported that a few CMV-associated chains were confirmed in vitro as CMV antigen-specific. Later on, analysis showed that most CMV-associated TCR beta chains appeared to be HLA-restricted. Earlier analysis yielded a pattern in which most TCR beta V segments were productive about 87% or about 30% of the time. A classifier reportedly called cytomegalovirus status with high sensitivity and specificity.

Of note for this clone: Antigen specificity is unknown.

It was with 60 Vbeta and 13 Jbeta primers that the PCR ran. Some clones are missing from TCRdb's copy, which holds only in-frame ones; the method was immunoSEQ multiplex PCR. The sample comprises 100,000 to 150,000 clones, approximately 71% of which are singletons, and 0.75% to 0.95% rests with the top ten. The chain is built from TRBV19 and TRBJ2-2; possible D gene TRBD1, 6 bases. The receptor was isolated from a woman between 55 and 75 years old in good health and CMV-seronegative. Sequenced input: PBMCs. The CDR3 reads CAIRTAGELFF. The CDR3 DNA sequence: TGTGCCATTAGGACAGCCGGGGAGCTGTTTTTT.